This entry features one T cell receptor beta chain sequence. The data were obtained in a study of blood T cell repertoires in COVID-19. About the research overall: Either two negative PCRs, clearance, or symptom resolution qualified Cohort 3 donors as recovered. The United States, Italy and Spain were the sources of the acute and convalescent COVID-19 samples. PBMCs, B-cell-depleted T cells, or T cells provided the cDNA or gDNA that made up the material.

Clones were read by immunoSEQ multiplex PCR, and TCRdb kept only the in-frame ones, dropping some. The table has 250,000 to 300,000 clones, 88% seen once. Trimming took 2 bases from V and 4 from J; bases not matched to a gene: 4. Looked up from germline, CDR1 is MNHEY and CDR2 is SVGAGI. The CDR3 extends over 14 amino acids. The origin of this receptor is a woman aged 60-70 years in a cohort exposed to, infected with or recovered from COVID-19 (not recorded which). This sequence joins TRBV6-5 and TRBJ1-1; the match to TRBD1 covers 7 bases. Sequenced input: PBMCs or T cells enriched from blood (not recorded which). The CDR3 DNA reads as TGTGCCAGCAGTTACGACAGGGTAAGCACTGAAGCTTTCTTT. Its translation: CASSYDRVSTEAFF.